The TCR beta chain under discussion was sequenced for a study of breast tumors, draining lymph nodes, adjacent tissues. The CDR3 has 11 amino acids. V lost 7 bases, J lost 3 bases, and 10 bases lay in between. In germline, CDR1 is DFQATT, CDR2 SNEGSKA (reference sequence). MiXCR was run by TCRdb on the multiplex PCR reads, yielding one entry per CDR3 protein. The table has 17,000 or so distinct CDR3 sequences, around 60% seen once. The chain uses TRBV20-1 and TRBJ2-7; no reliable D call. The source is a female donor with breast cancer. Some clones in this sample may be carry-over from other donors' samples. Sequencing was performed on tumor-adjacent breast tissue. The CDR3 is CSGRDNYEQYF. For the CDR3, the DNA is TGCAGTGGAAGAGACAACTACGAGCAGTACTTC.